The T cell receptor (beta chain) under discussion was sequenced for a study of CXCR3-negative and CXCR3-positive naive CD8 T cells. The CDR3 is 12 amino acids. Germline V gene lookup returns CDR1 SQVTM and CDR2 ANQGSEA. UMI labels and 5' RACE were used to prepare the TRB cDNA libraries. TCRdb reprocessed the 5' RACE reads, with one entry per CDR3 protein and no DNA. Its clone listing holds 75,000 to 95,000 distinct CDR3 sequences. This TCR was recovered from a human donor in good health. Some clones in this sample may be carry-over from other donors' samples. The specimen was naive CXCR3- CD8+ T cells from blood. Subset given: CD45RO-CCR7+CD27+CD95- naive CD8+ T cells lacking CXCR3 (TNR3-). V gene TRBV29-1 combines with J gene TRBJ2-1; TCRdb's assignment of TRBD1 cannot be checked, as there is no DNA. The CDR3 sequence is CSVEVVGGEQFF.